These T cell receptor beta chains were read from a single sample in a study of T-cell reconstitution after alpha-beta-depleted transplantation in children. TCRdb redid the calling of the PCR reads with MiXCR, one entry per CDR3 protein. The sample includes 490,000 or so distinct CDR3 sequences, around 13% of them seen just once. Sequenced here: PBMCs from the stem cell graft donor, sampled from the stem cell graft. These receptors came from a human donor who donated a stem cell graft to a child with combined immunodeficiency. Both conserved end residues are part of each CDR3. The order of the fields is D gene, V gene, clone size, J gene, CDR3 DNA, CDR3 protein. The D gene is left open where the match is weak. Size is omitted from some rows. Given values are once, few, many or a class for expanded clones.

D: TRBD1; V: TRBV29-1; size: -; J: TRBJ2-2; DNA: TGCAGCGTTGAAGATCGTTGGGACAGCCCACGGGGGGAGCTGTTTTTT; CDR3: CSVEDRWDSPRGELFF
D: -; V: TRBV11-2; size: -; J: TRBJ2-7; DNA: TGTGCCAGCAGGAAGACAGCCCTGTCCCTCTACGAGCAGTACTTC; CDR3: CASRKTALSLYEQYF
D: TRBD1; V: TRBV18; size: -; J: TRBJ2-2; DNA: TGTGCCAGCTCACCCCTACCTGACAGGGTCACCGGGGAGCTGTTTTTT; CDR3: CASSPLPDRVTGELFF
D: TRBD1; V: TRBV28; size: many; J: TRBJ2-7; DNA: TGTGCCAGCAGGCTATGGACAGGGGAGTTGGACGAGCAGTACTTC; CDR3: CASRLWTGELDEQYF
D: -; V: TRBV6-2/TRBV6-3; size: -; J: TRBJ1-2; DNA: TGTGCCAGCAGTTCTGAGGCGTGGGGCGGAGGCTACACCTTC; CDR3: CASSSEAWGGGYTF
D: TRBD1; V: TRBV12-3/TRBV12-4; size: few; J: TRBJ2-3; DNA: TGTGCCAGCAGTTTAACAACCGGGACAGGGAGCACAGATACGCAGTATTTT; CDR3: CASSLTTGTGSTDTQYF
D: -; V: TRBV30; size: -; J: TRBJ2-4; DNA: TGTGCCTGGAGTAAACGGAACATTCAGTACTTC; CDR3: CAWSKRNIQYF
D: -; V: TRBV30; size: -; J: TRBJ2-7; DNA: TGTGCCTGGAGACCCGGGACACCAAGCTACGAGCAGTACTTC; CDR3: CAWRPGTPSYEQYF
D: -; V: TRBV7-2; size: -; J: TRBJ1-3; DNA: TGTGCCAGCAGCTTTGTAGGCGGACTTTCTTCTGGAAACACCATATATTTT; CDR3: CASSFVGGLSSGNTIYF
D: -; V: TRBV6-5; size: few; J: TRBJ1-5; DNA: TGTGCCAGCAGTCTACAACAGGGATGGCAGCCCCAGCATTTT; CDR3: CASSLQQGWQPQHF
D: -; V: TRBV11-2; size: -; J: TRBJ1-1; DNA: TGTGCCAGCAGCTTAGGTCGGGGGGGGAACACTGAAGCTTTCTTT; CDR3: CASSLGRGGNTEAFF
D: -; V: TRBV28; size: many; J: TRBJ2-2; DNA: TGTGCCAGCAGTTTACTAGGGTCCGGGGAGCTGTTTTTT; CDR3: CASSLLGSGELFF
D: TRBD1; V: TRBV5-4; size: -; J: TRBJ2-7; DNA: TGTGCCAGCAGCCAACGAACAGGGGGCGAATCGCGCGAGCAGTACTTC; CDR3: CASSQRTGGESREQYF
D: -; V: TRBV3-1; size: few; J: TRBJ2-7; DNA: TGTGCCAGCAGCCTCAGACGGGCACAGACCTACGAGCAGTACTTC; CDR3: CASSLRRAQTYEQYF
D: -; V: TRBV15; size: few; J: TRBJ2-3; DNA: TGTGCCACCAGCGGGGTCGACGGCAAGGGCCGGGAAATTGATACGCAGTATTTT; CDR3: CATSGVDGKGREIDTQYF
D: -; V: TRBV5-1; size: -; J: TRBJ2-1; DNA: TGCGCCAGCCGATGGACGGCCTCGAGCTCCTACAATGAGCAGTTCTTC; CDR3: CASRWTASSSYNEQFF
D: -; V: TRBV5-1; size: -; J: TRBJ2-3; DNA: TGCGCCAGCAGCTTGGCCGACCTAACCACAGATACGCAGTATTTT; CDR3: CASSLADLTTDTQYF
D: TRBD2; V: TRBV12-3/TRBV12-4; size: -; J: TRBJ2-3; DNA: TGTGCCAGCAGCCAGCGGGGGGCCGGCACAGATACGCAGTATTTT; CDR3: CASSQRGAGTDTQYF
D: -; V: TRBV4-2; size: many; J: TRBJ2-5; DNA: TGTGCCAGCAGCCAAGCAGGGGGGGGCGAGACCCAGTACTTC; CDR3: CASSQAGGGETQYF
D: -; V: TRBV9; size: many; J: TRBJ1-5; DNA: TGTGCCAGCAGCGTCGAGGGCGTAATCAATCAGCCCCAGCATTTT; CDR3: CASSVEGVINQPQHF
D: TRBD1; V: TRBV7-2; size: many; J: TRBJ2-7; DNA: TGTGCCAGCAGCTTTATAGCAGGGGGTGGCTACGAGCAGTACTTC; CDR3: CASSFIAGGGYEQYF
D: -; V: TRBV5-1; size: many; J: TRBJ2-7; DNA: TGCGCCAGCGGACAGAGCCAATACGAGCAGTACTTC; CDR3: CASGQSQYEQYF
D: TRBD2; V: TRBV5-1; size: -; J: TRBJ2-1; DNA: TGCGCCAGCAGTTACCGAACTAGCGGGGACAATGAGCAGTTCTTC; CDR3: CASSYRTSGDNEQFF
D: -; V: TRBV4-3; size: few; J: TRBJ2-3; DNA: TGCGCCAGCAGCCAAGAGATGCAAATCACAGATACGCAGTATTTT; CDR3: CASSQEMQITDTQYF
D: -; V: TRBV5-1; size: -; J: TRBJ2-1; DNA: TGCGCCAGCAGCTTGGATCGGGACCCCTACAATGAGCAGTTCTTC; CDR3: CASSLDRDPYNEQFF
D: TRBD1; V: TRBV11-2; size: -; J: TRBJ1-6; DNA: TGTGCCAGCAGCGTGACAGGGGTTCCCCTCTCCTATAATTCACCCCTCCACTTT; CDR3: CASSVTGVPLSYNSPLHF
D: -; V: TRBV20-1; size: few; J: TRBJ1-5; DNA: TGCAGTGCCACTTCCGGGTTTATTGTCAATCAGCCCCAGCATTTT; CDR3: CSATSGFIVNQPQHF
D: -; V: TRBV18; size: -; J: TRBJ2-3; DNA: TGTGCCAGCTCACCATACTCAGATACGCAGTATTTT; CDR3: CASSPYSDTQYF
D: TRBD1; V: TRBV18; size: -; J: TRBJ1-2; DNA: TGTGCCAGCTCACCCGCAGGGGGCTACTATGGCTACACCTTC; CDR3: CASSPAGGYYGYTF
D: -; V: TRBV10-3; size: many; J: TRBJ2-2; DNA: TGTGCCATCAGAGCGAACACCGGGGAGCTGTTTTTT; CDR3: CAIRANTGELFF
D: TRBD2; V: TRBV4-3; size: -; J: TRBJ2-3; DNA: TGCGCCAGCAGCCAAGGGCTAGCGGGAGTTACTTTCGCAGATACGCAGTATTTT; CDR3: CASSQGLAGVTFADTQYF
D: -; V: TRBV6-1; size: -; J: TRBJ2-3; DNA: TGTGCCAGCAGTACCATTGGACTACACACAGATACGCAGTATTTT; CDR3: CASSTIGLHTDTQYF
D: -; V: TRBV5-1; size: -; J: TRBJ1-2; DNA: TGCGCCAGCAGCTTGGCCTACAGGCGGGAGGGCTACACCTTC; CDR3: CASSLAYRREGYTF
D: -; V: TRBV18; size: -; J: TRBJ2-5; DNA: TGTGCCAGCTCGCGCGCGGGACAGCCAGGTTCGGAGACCCAGTACTTC; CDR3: CASSRAGQPGSETQYF
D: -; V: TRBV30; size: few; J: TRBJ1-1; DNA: TGTGCCTGGAGGGGAGGGCCGAACACTGAAGCTTTCTTT; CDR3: CAWRGGPNTEAFF
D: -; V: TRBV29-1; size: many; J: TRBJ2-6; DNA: TGCAGCCCTATCCCGGGACGGACCTCTGGGGCCAACGTCCTGACTTTC; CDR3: CSPIPGRTSGANVLTF
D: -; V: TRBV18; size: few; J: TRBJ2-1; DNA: TGTGCCAGCTCACCACCGTCCGGTAACAATGAGCAGTTCTTC; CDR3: CASSPPSGNNEQFF
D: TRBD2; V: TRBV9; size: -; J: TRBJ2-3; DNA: TGTGCCAGCAGTGGGACTAGCGGGGCGGATACGCAGTATTTT; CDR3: CASSGTSGADTQYF
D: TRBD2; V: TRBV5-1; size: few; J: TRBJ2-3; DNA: TGCGCCAGCAGCCTAGTAGCGGGAGACATAGATACGCAGTATTTT; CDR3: CASSLVAGDIDTQYF
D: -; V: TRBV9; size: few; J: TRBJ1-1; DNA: TGTGCCAGCAGCCCCGGGGGTTTTAATACTGAAGCTTTCTTT; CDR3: CASSPGGFNTEAFF
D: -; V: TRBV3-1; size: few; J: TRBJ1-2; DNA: TGTGCCAGCAGCGGGTTGGGGGGACCAAACTATGGCTACACCTTC; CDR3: CASSGLGGPNYGYTF
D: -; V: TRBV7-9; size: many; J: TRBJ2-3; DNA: TGTGCCAGCAGCCCTGTTCAGGGCACAGATACGCAGTATTTT; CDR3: CASSPVQGTDTQYF
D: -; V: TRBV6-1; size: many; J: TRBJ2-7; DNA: TGTGCCAGCAGTCCACGGGACCGCCCCTACGAGCAGTACTTC; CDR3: CASSPRDRPYEQYF
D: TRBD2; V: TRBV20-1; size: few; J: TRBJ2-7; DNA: TGCAGTGCTAGAGATCTAGCGGGAATGAACGAGCAGTACTTC; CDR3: CSARDLAGMNEQYF
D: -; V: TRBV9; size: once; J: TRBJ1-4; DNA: TGTGCCAGCAGCCCCGCAGGGGCCAAAGTCAATAATGAAAAACTGTTTTTT; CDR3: CASSPAGAKVNNEKLFF
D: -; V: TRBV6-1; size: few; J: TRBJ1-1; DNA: TGTGCCAGCACGGGCGGTCTGAGGATTACTGAAGCTTTCTTT; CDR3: CASTGGLRITEAFF
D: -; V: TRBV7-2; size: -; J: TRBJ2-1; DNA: TGTGCCAGCAGCTTAGCGCTCGGACACTCCTACAATGAGCAGTTCTTC; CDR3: CASSLALGHSYNEQFF
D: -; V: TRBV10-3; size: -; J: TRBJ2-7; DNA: TGTGCCATCAGTGAGTCCAAGTCGGGCTACGAGCAGTACTTC; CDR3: CAISESKSGYEQYF
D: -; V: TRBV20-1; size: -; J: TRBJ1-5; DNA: TGCAGTGCTAGAGACAAATTCGATCAGCCCCAGCATTTT; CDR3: CSARDKFDQPQHF
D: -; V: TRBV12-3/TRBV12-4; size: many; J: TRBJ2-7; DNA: TGTGCCAGCAGTTTGGGGTCTAGCGCCCGCTACGAGCAGTACTTC; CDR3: CASSLGSSARYEQYF
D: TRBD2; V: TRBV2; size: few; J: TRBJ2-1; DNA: TGTGCCAGCAGTGTTTCCCGGGGAGGGAGGAATGAGCAGTTCTTC; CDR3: CASSVSRGGRNEQFF
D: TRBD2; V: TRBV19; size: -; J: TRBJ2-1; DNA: TGTGCCAGTAGTATCTTAGCGGGGAGCTCCTACAATGAGCAGTTCTTC; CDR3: CASSILAGSSYNEQFF
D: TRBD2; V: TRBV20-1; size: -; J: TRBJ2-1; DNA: TGCAGTGCTAGAGAACTAGCGGGAGGGTGGGGTAAATACAATGAGCAGTTCTTC; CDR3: CSARELAGGWGKYNEQFF
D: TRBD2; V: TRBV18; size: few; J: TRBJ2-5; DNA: TGTGCCAGCTCACCACCGACACTAGCGGGAATTTGGGAGACCCAGTACTTC; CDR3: CASSPPTLAGIWETQYF
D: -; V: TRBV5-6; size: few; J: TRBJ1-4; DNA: TGTGCCAGCAGCTTGGGACCGTCCAATGAAAAACTGTTTTTT; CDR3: CASSLGPSNEKLFF
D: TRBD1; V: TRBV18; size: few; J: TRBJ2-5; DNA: TGTGCCAGCTCGCGACAGGGGGCCCAAGAGACCCAGTACTTC; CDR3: CASSRQGAQETQYF
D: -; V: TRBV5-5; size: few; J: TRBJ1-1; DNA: TGTGCCAGCAGCTTGTCCCCAGGGAGTGACACTGAAGCTTTCTTT; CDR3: CASSLSPGSDTEAFF
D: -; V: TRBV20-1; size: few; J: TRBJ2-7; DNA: TGCAGTGCTCCGGGCCCCCCGACCTACGAGCAGTACTTC; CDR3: CSAPGPPTYEQYF
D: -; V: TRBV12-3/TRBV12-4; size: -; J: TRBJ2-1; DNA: TGTGCCAGCAGTTTTAGCCTAGCAGCGAATGAGCAGTTCTTC; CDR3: CASSFSLAANEQFF
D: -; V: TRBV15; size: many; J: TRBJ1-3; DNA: TGTGCCACCAGGACTAGCTCTGGAAACACCATATATTTT; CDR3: CATRTSSGNTIYF